These 9 T cell receptor beta chains came from one sample sequenced in a study of blood T cell repertoires in COVID-19. Method: immunoSEQ multiplex PCR; TCRdb's copy keeps in-frame clones and lacks some. Seen here are around 150,000 clones, about 80% observed once, and the top ten hold approximately 21%. The sample taken for sequencing was peripheral blood. Receptor source: an elderly woman with acute or convalescent COVID-19.

The chain couples TRBV5-5 to TRBJ2-4, with TRBD2 matching 7 bases. Germline V gene sequence: CDR1 SGHKS, CDR2 YYEKEE (reference sequence). With V trimmed by 0 bases and J by 5 bases, 5 bases remained unmatched. The CDR3 contains 15 residues. The CDR3 DNA is TGTGCCAGCAGCTTGGGTTGGGAGGGCGAAAACATTCAGTACTTC. This translates into CASSLGWEGENIQYF.

The chain has TRBV7-9 and TRBJ1-4; tentative D call: TRBD1 (5 bases). The ends were cut back, 8 bases at V and 8 bases at J, with 15 bases in the middle. The CDR3 totals 13 residues. Germline lookup yields CDR1 SEHNR and CDR2 FQNEAQ (reference sequence). The DNA for the CDR3 is TGTGCCAGCCAGGGTCGGGTTTCCGAAAAACTGTTTTTT. As protein: CASQGRVSEKLFF.

This chain links TRBV10-3 with TRBJ1-6; 7 positions agree with TRBD1. V dropped 0 bases and J dropped 8; count of bases not matched to a gene: 7. Looked up from germline, CDR1 is ENHRY and CDR2 is SYGVKD. The CDR3 loop spans 16 amino acids. The DNA for the CDR3 is TGTGCCATCAGTGAGTCGAGGCAGGGGGGAGATTCACCCCTCCACTTT. Amino acids: CAISESRQGGDSPLHF.

In nucleotides, the CDR3 is TGCGCCAGCAGCTTGCAAGGGGTGGGCACTGAAGCTTTCTTT. As protein: CASSLQGVGTEAFF. The genes are TRBV5-1 and TRBJ1-1; the D gene is possibly TRBD1 (5 bases). V dropped 1 base and J dropped 4 bases, with 11 bases sitting between them. The length of the CDR3 is 14 residues. CDR1 is SGHRS and CDR2 is YFSETQ in the germline V gene.

The V call is TRBV2, the J call TRBJ2-5, with TRBD2 matching over 12 bases. V dropped 5 bases and J dropped 4; count of bases not matched to a gene: 5. CDR1 and CDR2 (germline): SNHLY, FYNNEI. This CDR3 contains 15 residues. This chain's CDR3 is CASSPLTSGRETQYF. In DNA, the CDR3 is TGTGCCAGCAGTCCTTTGACTAGCGGGAGAGAGACCCAGTACTTC.

This clone was recorded a few times. The gene calls are TRBV28 and TRBJ1-1, with D tentatively TRBD1 (6 bases). Germline V lookup: CDR1 MDHEN, CDR2 SYDVKM. CDR3 length: 14 amino acids. Trimming removed 1 base from V and 5 bases from J, with 11 bases in between. Written as DNA, the CDR3 is TGTGCCAGCAGTTTATCAGGGGTTTGGACTGAAGCTTTCTTT. This gives the protein CASSLSGVWTEAFF.

This chain uses TRBV21-1 with TRBJ2-1; TRBD2 is the table's D call and was not checked against the DNA. TRBV21-1 is recorded as a pseudogene. CDR3 length: 12 residues. The CDR3 loop is CASSRTSQGQFF. CDR3 sequence (DNA): TGTGCCAGCAGCAGGACTAGTCAGGGGCAGTTCTTC.

This chain links TRBV6-1 with TRBJ2-7; 11 positions match TRBD2. This CDR3 has 15 amino acids. Germline V gives CDR1 MNHNS, CDR2 SASEGT. V lost 2 bases, J lost 3 bases, and 3 bases stayed unmatched. The CDR3: CASSETTSGIYEQYF. The CDR3 DNA is TGTGCCAGCAGTGAAACGACTAGCGGGATCTACGAGCAGTACTTC.

Written as DNA, the CDR3 is TGTGCCAGCAGCGAAAGCCCCTCTGGAAACACCATATATTTT. This translates into CASSESPSGNTIYF. The rearrangement uses TRBV9 and TRBJ1-3, with unresolved D. Trimming shortened V by 3 bases and J by 0 bases, and 7 bases separated the two germline ends. There are 14 residues in the CDR3. From germline, CDR1 is SGDLS and CDR2 YYNGEE. Looking up the rest from reference TRBV9 and TRBJ1-3 gives the full variable domain: DSGVTQTPKHLITATGQRVTLRCSPRSGDLSVYWYQQSLDQGLQFLIQYYNGEERAKGNILERFSAQQFPDLHSELNLSSLELGDSALYFCASSESPSGNTIYFGEGSWLTVV.